This T cell receptor (beta chain) was observed in a study of T cell changes during pregnancy in multiple sclerosis. This clone was seen a handful of times. TCRdb's table, derived via immunoSEQ multiplex PCR, lists solely in-frame clones and lacks some. There are roughly 57,000 clones in the sample; 70% to 90% occur only once, and about 2.3% lies in the top ten. The CDR3 length is 11 residues. Trimming stripped 5 bases from V and 4 bases from J, with 5 bases between. Germline CDR1 SEHNR, CDR2 FQNEAQ (reference sequence). The source of this sequence is a female donor with multiple sclerosis, enrolled in a pregnancy study. The chain has TRBV7-9 and TRBJ1-1; no definite D call. Material: peripheral blood, obtained in the first trimester of pregnancy. Written as DNA, the CDR3 is TGTGCCAGCAGCGTCCTCACTGAAGCTTTCTTT. It encodes CASSVLTEAFF. The whole variable domain, filled in from reference TRBV7-9 and TRBJ1-1, reads DTGVSQNPRHKITKRGQNVTFRCDPISEHNRLYWYRQTLGQGPEFLTYFQNEAQLEKSRLLSDRFSAERPKGSFSTLEIQRTEQGDSAMYLCASSVLTEAFFGQGTRLTVV.